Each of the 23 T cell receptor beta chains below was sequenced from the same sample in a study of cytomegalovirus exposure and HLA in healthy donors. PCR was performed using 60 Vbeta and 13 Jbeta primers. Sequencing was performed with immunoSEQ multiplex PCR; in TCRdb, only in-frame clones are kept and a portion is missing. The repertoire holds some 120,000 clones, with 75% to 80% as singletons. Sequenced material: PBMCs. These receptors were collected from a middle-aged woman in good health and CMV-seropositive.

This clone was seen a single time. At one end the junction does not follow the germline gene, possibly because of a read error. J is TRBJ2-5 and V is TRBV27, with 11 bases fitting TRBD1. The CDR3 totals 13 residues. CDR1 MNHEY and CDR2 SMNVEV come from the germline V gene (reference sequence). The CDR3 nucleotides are TGTGCCAGCAGTTTTGGGACAGGGGGGACCCCGTACTTC. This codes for CASSFGTGGTPYF.

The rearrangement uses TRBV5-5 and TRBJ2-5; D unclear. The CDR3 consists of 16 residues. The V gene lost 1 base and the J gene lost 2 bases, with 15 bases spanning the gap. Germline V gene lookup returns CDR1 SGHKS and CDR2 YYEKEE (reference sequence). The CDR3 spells CASSLTIGSPQETQYF. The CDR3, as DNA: TGTGCCAGCAGCTTGACTATTGGTAGTCCTCAAGAGACCCAGTACTTC.

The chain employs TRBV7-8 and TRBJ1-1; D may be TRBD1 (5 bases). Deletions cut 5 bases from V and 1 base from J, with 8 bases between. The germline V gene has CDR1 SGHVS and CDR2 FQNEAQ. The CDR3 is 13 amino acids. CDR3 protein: CASSHQGNTEAFF. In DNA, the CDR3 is TGTGCCAGCAGCCACCAGGGGAACACTGAAGCTTTCTTT.

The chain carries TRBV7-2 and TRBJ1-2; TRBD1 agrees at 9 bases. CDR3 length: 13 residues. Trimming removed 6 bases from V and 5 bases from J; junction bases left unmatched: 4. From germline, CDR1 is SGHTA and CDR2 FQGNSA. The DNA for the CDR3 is TGTGCCAGCAGTCCCGGGACAGGGTATGGCTACACCTTC. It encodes CASSPGTGYGYTF. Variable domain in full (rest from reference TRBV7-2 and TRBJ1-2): GAGVSQSPSNKVTEKGKDVELRCDPISGHTALYWYRQSLGQGLEFLIYFQGNSAPDKSGLPSDRFSAERTGGSVSTLTIQRTQQEDSAVYLCASSPGTGYGYTFGSGTRLTVV.

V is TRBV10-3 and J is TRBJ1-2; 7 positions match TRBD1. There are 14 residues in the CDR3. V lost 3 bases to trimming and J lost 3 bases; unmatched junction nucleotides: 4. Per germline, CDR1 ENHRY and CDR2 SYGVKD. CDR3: CAISDLRGDYGYTF. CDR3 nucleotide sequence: TGTGCCATCAGTGACCTCAGGGGGGACTATGGCTACACCTTC.

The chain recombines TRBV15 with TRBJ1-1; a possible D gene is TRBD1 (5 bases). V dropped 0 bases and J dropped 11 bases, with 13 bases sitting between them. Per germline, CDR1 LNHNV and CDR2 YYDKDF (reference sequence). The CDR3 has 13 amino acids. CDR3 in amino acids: CATSRDFQGWAFF. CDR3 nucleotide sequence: TGTGCCACCAGCAGAGATTTCCAGGGTTGGGCTTTCTTT. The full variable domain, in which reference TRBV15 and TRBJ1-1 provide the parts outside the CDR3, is DAMVIQNPRYQVTQFGKPVTLSCSQTLNHNVMYWYQQKSSQAPKLLFHYYDKDFNNEADTPDNFQSRRPNTSFCFLDIRSPGLGDTAMYLCATSRDFQGWAFFGQGTRLTVV.

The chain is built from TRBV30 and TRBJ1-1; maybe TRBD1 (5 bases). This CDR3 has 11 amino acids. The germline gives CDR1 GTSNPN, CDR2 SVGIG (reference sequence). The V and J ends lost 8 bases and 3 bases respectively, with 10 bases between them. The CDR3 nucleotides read TGTGCCGGTGCAGGGTACACTGAAGCTTTCTTT. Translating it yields CAGAGYTEAFF.

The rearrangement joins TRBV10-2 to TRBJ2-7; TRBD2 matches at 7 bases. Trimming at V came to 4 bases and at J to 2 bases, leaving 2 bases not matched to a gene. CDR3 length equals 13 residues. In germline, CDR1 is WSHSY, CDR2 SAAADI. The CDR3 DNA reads TGCGCCAGCAGTGCCAGCGGGGCCTACGAGCAGTACTTC. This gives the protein CASSASGAYEQYF.

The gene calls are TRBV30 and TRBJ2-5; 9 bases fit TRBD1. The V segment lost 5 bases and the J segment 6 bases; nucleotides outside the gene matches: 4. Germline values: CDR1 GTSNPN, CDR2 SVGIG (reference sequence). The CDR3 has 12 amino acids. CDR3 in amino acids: CAWQQGAKTQYF. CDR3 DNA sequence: TGTGCCTGGCAACAGGGGGCTAAGACCCAGTACTTC.

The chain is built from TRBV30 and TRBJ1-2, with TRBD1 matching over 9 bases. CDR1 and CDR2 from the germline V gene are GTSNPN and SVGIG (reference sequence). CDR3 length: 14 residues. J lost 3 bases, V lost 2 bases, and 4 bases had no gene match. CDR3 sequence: CAWSPGQGYYGYTF. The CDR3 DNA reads TGTGCCTGGAGTCCGGGACAGGGATACTATGGCTACACCTTC.

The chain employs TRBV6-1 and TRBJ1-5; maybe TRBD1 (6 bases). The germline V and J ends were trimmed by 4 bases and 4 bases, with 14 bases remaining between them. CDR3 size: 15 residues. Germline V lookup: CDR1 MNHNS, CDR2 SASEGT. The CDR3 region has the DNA TGTGCCAGCAGTGGACCGAGGCAGGGGAATCAGCCCCAGCATTTT. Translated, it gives CASSGPRQGNQPQHF.

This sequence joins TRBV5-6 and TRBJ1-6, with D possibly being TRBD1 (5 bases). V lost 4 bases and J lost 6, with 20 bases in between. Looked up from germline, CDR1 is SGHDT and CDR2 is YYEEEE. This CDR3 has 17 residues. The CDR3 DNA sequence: TGTGCCAGCAGCCGACCCGGTGGGGCTTTTGTTAATTCACCCCTCCACTTT. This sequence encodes CASSRPGGAFVNSPLHF.

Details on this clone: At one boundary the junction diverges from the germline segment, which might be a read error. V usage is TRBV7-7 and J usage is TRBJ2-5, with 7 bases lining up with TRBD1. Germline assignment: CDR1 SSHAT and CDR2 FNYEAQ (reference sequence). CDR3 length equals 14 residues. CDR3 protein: CASSLGTAQETQYF. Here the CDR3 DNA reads TGTGCTAGCAGCTTAGGGACAGCCCAAGAGACCCAGTACTTC.

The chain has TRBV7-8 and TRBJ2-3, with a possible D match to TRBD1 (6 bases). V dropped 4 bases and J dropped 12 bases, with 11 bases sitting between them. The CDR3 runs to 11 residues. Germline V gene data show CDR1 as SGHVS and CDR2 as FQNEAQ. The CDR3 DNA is TGTGCCAGCAGCTCCCGGGACATTCAGTATTTT. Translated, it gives CASSSRDIQYF.

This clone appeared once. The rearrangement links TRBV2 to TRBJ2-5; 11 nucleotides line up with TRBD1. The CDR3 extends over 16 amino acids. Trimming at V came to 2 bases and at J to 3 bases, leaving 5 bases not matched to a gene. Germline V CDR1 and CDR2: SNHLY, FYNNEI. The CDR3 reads CASSERTGGEKETQYF. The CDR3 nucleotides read TGTGCCAGCAGTGAAAGGACAGGGGGCGAGAAAGAGACCCAGTACTTC. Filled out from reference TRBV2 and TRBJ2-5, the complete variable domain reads EPEVTQTPSHQVTQMGQEVILRCVPISNHLYFYWYRQILGQKVEFLVSFYNNEISEKSEIFDDQFSVERPDGSNFTLKIRSTKLEDSAMYFCASSERTGGEKETQYFGPGTRLLVL.

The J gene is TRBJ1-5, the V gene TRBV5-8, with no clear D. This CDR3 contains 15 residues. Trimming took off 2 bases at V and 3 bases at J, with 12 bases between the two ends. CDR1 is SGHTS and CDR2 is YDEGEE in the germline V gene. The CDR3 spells CASSFGSTTNQPQHF. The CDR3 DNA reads TGTGCCAGCAGCTTTGGAAGCACTACCAATCAGCCCCAGCATTTT.

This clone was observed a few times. The CDR3 coding sequence is TGCGCCAGCAGCTATGGGACAGGGCCCCCTGAAGCTTTCTTT. Protein product: CASSYGTGPPEAFF. The rearrangement uses TRBV5-1 and TRBJ1-1, with 9 bases that match TRBD1. The trim removed 3 bases at V and 6 bases at J, leaving 6 bases unmatched. Germline V lookup: CDR1 SGHRS, CDR2 YFSETQ. The CDR3 is 14 residues long.

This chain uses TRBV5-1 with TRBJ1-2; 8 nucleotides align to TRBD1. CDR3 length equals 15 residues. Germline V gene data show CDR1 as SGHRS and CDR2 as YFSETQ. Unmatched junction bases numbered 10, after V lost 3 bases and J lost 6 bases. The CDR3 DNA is TGCGCCAGCAGCTCTCAACAGGGGGAGTTTGATGGCTACACCTTC. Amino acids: CASSSQQGEFDGYTF.

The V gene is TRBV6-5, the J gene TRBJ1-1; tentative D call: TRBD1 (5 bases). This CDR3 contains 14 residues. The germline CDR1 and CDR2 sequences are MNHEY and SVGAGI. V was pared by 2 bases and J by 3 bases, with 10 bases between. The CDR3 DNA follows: TGTGCCAGCAGTTACGGGGGGTTGGACACTGAAGCTTTCTTT. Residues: CASSYGGLDTEAFF.

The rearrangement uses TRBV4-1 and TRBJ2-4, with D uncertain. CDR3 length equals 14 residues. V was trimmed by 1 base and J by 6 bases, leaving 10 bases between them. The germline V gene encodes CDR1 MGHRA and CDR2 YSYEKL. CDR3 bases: TGCGCCAGCAGCCAAGCCCGTTCAGGAAACATTCAGTACTTC. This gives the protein CASSQARSGNIQYF.

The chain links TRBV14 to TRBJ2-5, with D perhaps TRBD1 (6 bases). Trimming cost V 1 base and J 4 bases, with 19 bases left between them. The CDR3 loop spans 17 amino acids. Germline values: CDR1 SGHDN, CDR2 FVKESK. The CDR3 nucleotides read TGTGCCAGCAGCCAAGGAGGGGGATGGGTCGGAGGAGAGACCCAGTACTTC. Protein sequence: CASSQGGGWVGGETQYF.

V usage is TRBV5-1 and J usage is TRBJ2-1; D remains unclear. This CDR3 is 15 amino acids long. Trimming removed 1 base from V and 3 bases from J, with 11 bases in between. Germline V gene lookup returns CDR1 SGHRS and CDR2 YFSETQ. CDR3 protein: CASSLNVGDYNEQFF. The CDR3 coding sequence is TGCGCCAGCAGCTTGAACGTTGGAGACTACAATGAGCAGTTCTTC. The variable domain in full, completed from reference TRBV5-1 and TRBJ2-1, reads KAGVTQTPRYLIKTRGQQVTLSCSPISGHRSVSWYQQTPGQGLQFLFEYFSETQRNKGNFPGRFSGRQFSNSRSEMNVSTLELGDSALYLCASSLNVGDYNEQFFGPGTRLTVL.

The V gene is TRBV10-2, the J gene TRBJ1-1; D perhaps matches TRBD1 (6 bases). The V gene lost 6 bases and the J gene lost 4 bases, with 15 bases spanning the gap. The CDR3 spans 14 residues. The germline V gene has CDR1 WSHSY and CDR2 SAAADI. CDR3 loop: CASRPGTRRTEAFF. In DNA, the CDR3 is TGCGCCAGCAGGCCCGGGACAAGACGCACTGAAGCTTTCTTT.